The next 16 T cell receptor beta chains were all read from a single sample in a study of shared T cell receptors in the human thymus. The table came from immunoSEQ multiplex PCR; TCRdb's copy has only in-frame clones and leaves some out. The profile shows around 730,000 clones, approximately 83% of them singletons. These data were also filed under a second study, of human thymus T cells.

Material for sequencing was thymocytes. These receptors came from a girl under two years old with a congenital heart defect.

V usage is TRBV18 and J usage is TRBJ1-5; D not certain. The V gene's germline CDR1 is KGHSH and CDR2 LQKENI. V lost 4 bases, J lost 0 bases, and 16 bases lay in between. The CDR3 totals 17 residues. The CDR3 nucleotides are TGTGCCAGCTCACGATATCTGACTCCCTATAGCAATCAGCCCCAGCATTTT. Its translation: CASSRYLTPYSNQPQHF.

This chain connects TRBV7-8 to TRBJ1-1; weak D call: TRBD1 (5 bases). Germline lookup yields CDR1 SGHVS and CDR2 FQNEAQ. The CDR3 is 12 amino acids. The germline V and J ends were trimmed by 3 bases and 7 bases, with 9 bases remaining between them. The chain's CDR3 is CASSLMGGEAFF. As DNA, the CDR3 is TGTGCCAGCAGCTTGATGGGGGGTGAAGCTTTCTTT. Supplemented by reference TRBV7-8 and TRBJ1-1, the full variable domain reads GAGVSQSPRYKVAKRGQDVALRCDPISGHVSLFWYQQALGQGPEFLTYFQNEAQLDKSGLPSDRFFAERPEGSVSTLKIQRTQQEDSAVYLCASSLMGGEAFFGQGTRLTVV.

The V call is TRBV6-1, the J call TRBJ2-2; a possible D gene is TRBD1 (5 bases). The germline CDR1 and CDR2 sequences are MNHNS and SASEGT. V lost 3 bases, J lost 2 bases, and 13 bases lay in between. CDR3 size: 16 residues. Here the CDR3 DNA reads TGTGCCAGCAGTGATCGGATCAGGGCTAACACCGGGGAGCTGTTTTTT. This gives the protein CASSDRIRANTGELFF.

This chain uses TRBV14 with TRBJ1-4; the match to TRBD1 covers 9 bases. V shed 4 bases and J 0 bases; nucleotides not matched to a gene: 15. Germline V CDR1 and CDR2: SGHDN, FVKESK. CDR3 size: 20 residues. The CDR3 DNA follows: TGTGCCAGCAGCCCTACGGGGGACAGGGCTTATAATGCAACTAATGAAAAACTGTTTTTT. Encoded protein: CASSPTGDRAYNATNEKLFF.

The table lists this clone with a few counts. The rearrangement joins TRBV10-3 to TRBJ2-3; 8 nucleotides agree with TRBD1. The CDR3 is 13 residues long. The germline V gene has CDR1 ENHRY and CDR2 SYGVKD. The ends lost 6 bases at V and 3 bases at J; junction bases unmatched: 2. The CDR3 here is CAIRQGVTDTQYF. The CDR3 DNA reads TGTGCCATCAGACAGGGGGTAACAGATACGCAGTATTTT.

The V and J genes are TRBV29-1 and TRBJ2-3; 9 bases map to TRBD1. Germline CDR1 reads SQVTM; CDR2 reads ANQGSEA. The trim removed 3 bases at V and 4 bases at J, leaving 14 bases unmatched. The CDR3 loop spans 17 amino acids. In DNA, the CDR3 is TGCAGCGTTGATGAAGCCCACGGGACAGGGTGCGCAGATACGCAGTATTTT. This codes for CSVDEAHGTGCADTQYF.

The V gene is TRBV27, the J gene TRBJ2-5, with TRBD1 matching over 7 bases. J lost 3 bases, V lost 5 bases, and 6 bases had no gene match. Germline loops: CDR1 MNHEY, CDR2 SMNVEV (reference sequence). This CDR3 has 14 amino acids. The CDR3 loop reads CASSDPGGKETQYF. DNA of the CDR3: TGTGCCAGCAGTGACCCAGGGGGTAAAGAGACCCAGTACTTC.

This clone was seen a single time. The chain links TRBV4-3 to TRBJ1-2; 7 positions agree with TRBD1. In germline, CDR1 is LGHNA, CDR2 YSLEER. The CDR3 extends over 16 amino acids. V trimming: 2 bases; J trimming: 7 bases; junction bases outside the gene matches: 13. The CDR3 DNA reads as TGCGCCAGCAGCCAATCCCTACTGACAGGGTTCAGTGGCTACACCTTC. This translates into CASSQSLLTGFSGYTF.

The V gene is TRBV9, the J gene TRBJ2-6; D unresolved. The CDR3 runs to 14 residues. The V gene's germline CDR1 is SGDLS and CDR2 YYNGEE. The ends were cut back, 4 bases at V and 0 bases at J, with 5 bases in the middle. The CDR3 DNA reads TGTGCCAGCAGCTCTTACTCTGGGGCCAACGTCCTGACTTTC. Its protein product is CASSSYSGANVLTF. The complete variable domain, with remaining parts taken from reference TRBV9 and TRBJ2-6, reads DSGVTQTPKHLITATGQRVTLRCSPRSGDLSVYWYQQSLDQGLQFLIQYYNGEERAKGNILERFSAQQFPDLHSELNLSSLELGDSALYFCASSSYSGANVLTFGAGSRLTVL.

The J gene is TRBJ2-5, the V gene TRBV10-3; D is perhaps TRBD2 (6 bases). Germline V lookup: CDR1 ENHRY, CDR2 SYGVKD. The V and J ends lost 6 bases and 3 bases respectively, with 14 bases between them. The CDR3 has 14 residues. DNA of the CDR3: TGTGCCATCAGACACAACGGGGGAAAAGAGACCCAGTACTTC. Protein sequence: CAIRHNGGKETQYF.

A few counts support this clone. Other DNA variants within this sample encode the same CDR3. The chain recombines TRBV5-1 with TRBJ2-5; the D is unclear. The germline V gene encodes CDR1 SGHRS and CDR2 YFSETQ. V lost 2 bases and J 3 bases, leaving 2 bases between the germline ends. This CDR3 is built from 11 residues. CDR3 region: CASSFEETQYF. The CDR3 region has the DNA TGCGCCAGCAGCTTCGAAGAGACCCAGTACTTC.

V is TRBV4-3 and J is TRBJ1-2; D is unclear. Trimming removed 2 bases from V and 5 bases from J, with 15 bases in between. Germline loops: CDR1 LGHNA, CDR2 YSLEER. This CDR3 spans 15 amino acids. DNA for the CDR3: TGCGCCAGCAGCCAAAACGTACTTGCGGCTTATGGCTACACCTTC. It specifies CASSQNVLAAYGYTF.

This clone occurred a few times. The chain employs TRBV6-1 and TRBJ1-5, with 7 bases matching TRBD1. The CDR3 sequence is 15 residues long. The germline gives CDR1 MNHNS, CDR2 SASEGT. V dropped 5 bases and J dropped 5; count of bases not matched to a gene: 9. The CDR3 protein is CASSWGTAGDQPQHF. In DNA form, the CDR3 reads TGTGCCAGCAGTTGGGGGACAGCGGGAGATCAGCCCCAGCATTTT.

With regard to this clone: Compared with germline, one end of the junction differs, possibly owing to a read error. The rearrangement links TRBV19 to TRBJ2-7; 12 bases are a match to TRBD2. The germline V gene has CDR1 LNHDA and CDR2 SQIVND (reference sequence). The CDR3 loop spans 16 amino acids. CDR3 sequence reads: CAGSHRLAGAAYEQYF. The CDR3, as DNA: TGTGCCGGTAGTCATCGACTAGCGGGGGCCGCCTACGAGCAGTACTTC.

The chain uses TRBV2 and TRBJ1-2; D possibly corresponds to TRBD1 (5 bases). This CDR3 contains 12 residues. Germline CDR1 SNHLY, CDR2 FYNNEI. Between the trimmed V and J ends, which lost 4 bases and 5 bases, there was a span of 8 bases. This CDR3 is CASSAGGYGYTF. The CDR3 bases are TGTGCCAGCAGTGCCGGGGGATATGGCTACACCTTC.

The chain carries TRBV7-2 and TRBJ2-7; a weak D match, TRBD2 (5 bases). The V gene's germline CDR1 is SGHTA and CDR2 FQGNSA. This CDR3 contains 13 residues. Trimming shortened V by 5 bases and J by 5 bases, and 13 bases separated the two germline ends. The CDR3 DNA sequence: TGTGCCAGCAGCCCTCGGGGTGGTAACGAGCAGTACTTC. It codes for CASSPRGGNEQYF.